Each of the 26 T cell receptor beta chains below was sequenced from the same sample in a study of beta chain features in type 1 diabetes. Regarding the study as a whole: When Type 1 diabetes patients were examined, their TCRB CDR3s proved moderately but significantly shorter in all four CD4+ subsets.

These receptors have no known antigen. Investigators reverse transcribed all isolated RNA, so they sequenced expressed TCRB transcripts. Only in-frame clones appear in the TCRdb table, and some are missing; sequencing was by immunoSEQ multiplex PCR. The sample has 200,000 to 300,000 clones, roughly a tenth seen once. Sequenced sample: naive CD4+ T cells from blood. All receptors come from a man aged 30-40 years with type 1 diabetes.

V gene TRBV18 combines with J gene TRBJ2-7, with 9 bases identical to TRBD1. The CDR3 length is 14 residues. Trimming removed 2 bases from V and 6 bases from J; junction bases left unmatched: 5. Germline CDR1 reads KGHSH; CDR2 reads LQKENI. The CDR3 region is CASSPIGTGFEQYF. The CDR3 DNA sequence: TGTGCCAGCTCACCAATCGGGACAGGGTTCGAGCAGTACTTC.

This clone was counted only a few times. CDR3 residues: CASRAMGLAMETQYF. The CDR3 coding sequence is TGTGCCAGCAGAGCGATGGGACTAGCGATGGAGACCCAGTACTTC. The genes are TRBV6-5 and TRBJ2-5; 10 bases map to TRBD2. V trimming: 6 bases; J trimming: 5 bases; junction bases outside the gene matches: 9. The CDR3 has 15 residues. Germline CDR1 and CDR2: MNHEY and SVGAGI.

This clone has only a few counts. The CDR3 DNA reads as TGTGCCAGCAGTTTACAGGGCTACTACGAGCAGTACTTC. It specifies CASSLQGYYEQYF. The V and J genes are TRBV2 and TRBJ2-7; TRBD1 is a possible D gene (6 bases). The ends were cut back, 5 bases at V and 3 bases at J, with 11 bases in the middle. CDR3 size: 13 residues. Germline V lookup: CDR1 SNHLY, CDR2 FYNNEI.

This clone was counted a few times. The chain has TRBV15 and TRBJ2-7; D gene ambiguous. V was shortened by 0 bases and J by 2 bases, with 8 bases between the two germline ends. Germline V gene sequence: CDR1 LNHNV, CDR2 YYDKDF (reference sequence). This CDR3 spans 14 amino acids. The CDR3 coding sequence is TGTGCCACCAGCAGAGACTCGGGTCCCTACGAGCAGTACTTC. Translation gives CATSRDSGPYEQYF.

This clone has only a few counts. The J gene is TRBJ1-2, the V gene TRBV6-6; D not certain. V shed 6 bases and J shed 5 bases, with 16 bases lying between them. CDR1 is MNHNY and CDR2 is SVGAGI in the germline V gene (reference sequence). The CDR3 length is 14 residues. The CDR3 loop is CASSINGLRYGYTF. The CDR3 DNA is TGTGCCAGCAGCATCAATGGTTTGAGATATGGCTACACCTTC.

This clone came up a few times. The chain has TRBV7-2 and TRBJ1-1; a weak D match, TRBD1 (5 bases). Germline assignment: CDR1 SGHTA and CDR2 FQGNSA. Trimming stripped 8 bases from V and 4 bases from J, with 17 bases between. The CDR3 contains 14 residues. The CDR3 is CASSGLLRGTEAFF. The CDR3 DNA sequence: TGTGCCAGCTCGGGACTCTTGAGGGGCACTGAAGCTTTCTTT.

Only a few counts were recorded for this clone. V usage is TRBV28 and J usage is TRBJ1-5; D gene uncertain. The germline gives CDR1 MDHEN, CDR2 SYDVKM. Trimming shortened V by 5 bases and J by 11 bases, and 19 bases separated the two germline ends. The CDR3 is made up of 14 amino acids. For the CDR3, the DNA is TGTGCCAGCAGTGAGGCGGGCCGCGGATGGGCCCAGCATTTT. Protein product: CASSEAGRGWAQHF.

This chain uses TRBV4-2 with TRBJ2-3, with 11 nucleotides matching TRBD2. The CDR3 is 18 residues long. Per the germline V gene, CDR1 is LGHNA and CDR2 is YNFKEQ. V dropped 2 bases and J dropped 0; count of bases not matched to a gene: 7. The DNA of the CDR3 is TGTGCCAGCAGCCAACTTAGCGGGGGGGACCCTAGCACAGATACGCAGTATTTT. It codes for CASSQLSGGDPSTDTQYF.

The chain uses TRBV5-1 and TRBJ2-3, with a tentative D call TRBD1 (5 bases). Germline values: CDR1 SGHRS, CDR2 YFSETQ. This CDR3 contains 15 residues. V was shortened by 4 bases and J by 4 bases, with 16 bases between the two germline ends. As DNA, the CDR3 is TGCGCCAGCAGCCCAGGGTTGAAGGCTGCAGATACGCAGTATTTT. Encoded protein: CASSPGLKAADTQYF.

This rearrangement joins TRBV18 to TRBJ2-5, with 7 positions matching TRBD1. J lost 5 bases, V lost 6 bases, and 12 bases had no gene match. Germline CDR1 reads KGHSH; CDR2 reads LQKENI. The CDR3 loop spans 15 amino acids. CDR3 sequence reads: CASSLRTGGRETQYF. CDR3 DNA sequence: TGTGCCAGCTCTCTCCGGACAGGAGGAAGGGAGACCCAGTACTTC.

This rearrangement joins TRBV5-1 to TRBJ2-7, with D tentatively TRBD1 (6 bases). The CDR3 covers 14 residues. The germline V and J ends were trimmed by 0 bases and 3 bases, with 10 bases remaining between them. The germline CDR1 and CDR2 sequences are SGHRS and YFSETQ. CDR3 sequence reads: CASSLGDTIYEQYF. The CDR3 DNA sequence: TGCGCCAGCAGCTTGGGGGACACGATCTACGAGCAGTACTTC.

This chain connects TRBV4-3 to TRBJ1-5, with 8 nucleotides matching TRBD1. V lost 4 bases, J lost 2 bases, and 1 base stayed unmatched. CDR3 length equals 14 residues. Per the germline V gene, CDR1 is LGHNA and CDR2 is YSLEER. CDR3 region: CASSPGQGNQPQHF. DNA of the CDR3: TGCGCCAGCAGCCCGGGACAGGGCAATCAGCCCCAGCATTTT.

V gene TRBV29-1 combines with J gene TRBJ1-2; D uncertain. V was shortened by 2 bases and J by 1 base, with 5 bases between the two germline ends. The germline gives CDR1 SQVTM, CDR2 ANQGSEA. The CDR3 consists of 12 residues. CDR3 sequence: CSVERVNYGYTF. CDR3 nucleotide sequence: TGCAGCGTTGAACGGGTTAACTATGGCTACACCTTC.

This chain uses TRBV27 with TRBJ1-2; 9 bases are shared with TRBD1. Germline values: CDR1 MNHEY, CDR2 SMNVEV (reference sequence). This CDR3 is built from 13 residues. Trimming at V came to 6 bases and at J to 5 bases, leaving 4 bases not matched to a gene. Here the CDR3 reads CASRGTGNYGYTF. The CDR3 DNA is TGTGCCAGCAGAGGGACAGGGAATTATGGCTACACCTTC.

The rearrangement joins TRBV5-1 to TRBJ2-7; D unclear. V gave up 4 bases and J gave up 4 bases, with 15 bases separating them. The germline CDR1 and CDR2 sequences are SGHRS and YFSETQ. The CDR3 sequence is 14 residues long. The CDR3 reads CASSLDRLGYEQYF. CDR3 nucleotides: TGCGCCAGCAGCCTAGACCGTCTCGGATACGAGCAGTACTTC.

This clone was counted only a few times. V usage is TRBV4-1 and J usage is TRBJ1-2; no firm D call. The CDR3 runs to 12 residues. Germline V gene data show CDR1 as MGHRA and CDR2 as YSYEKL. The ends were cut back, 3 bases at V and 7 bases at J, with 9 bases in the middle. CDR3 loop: CASSQGRSGYTF. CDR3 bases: TGCGCCAGCAGCCAGGGGAGGAGTGGCTACACCTTC.

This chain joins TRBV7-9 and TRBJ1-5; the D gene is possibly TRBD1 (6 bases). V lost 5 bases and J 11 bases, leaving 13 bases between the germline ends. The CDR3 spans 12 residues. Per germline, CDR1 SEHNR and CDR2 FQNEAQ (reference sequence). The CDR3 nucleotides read TGTGCCAGCAGCCCGGGGGGGCGAGCCCAGCATTTT. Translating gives CASSPGGRAQHF.

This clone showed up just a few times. CDR3 DNA: TGTGCCAGCAGTTTATTCAGGGACAGGGGAAAGACCCAGTACTTC. Its translation: CASSLFRDRGKTQYF. The V gene is TRBV28, the J gene TRBJ2-5; 10 bases are shared with TRBD1. The CDR3 runs to 15 residues. Trimming at V came to 1 base and at J to 6 bases, leaving 5 bases not matched to a gene. In germline, CDR1 is MDHEN, CDR2 SYDVKM.

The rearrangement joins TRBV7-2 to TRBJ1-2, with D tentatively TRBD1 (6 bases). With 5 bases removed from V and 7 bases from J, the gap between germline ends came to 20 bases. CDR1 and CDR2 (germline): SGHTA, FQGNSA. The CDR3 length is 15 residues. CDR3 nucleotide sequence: TGTGCCAGCAGCCCCCGGACAGTATTTGGGGGTGGCTACACCTTC. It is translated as CASSPRTVFGGGYTF.

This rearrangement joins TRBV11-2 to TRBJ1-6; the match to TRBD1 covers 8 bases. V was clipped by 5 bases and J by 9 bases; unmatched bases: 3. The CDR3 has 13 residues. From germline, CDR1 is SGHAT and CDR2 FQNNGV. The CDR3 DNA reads TGTGCCAGCAGCCGCGACAGGGGTTCACCCCTCCACTTT. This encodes CASSRDRGSPLHF. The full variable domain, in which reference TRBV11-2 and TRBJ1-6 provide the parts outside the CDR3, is EAGVAQSPRYKIIEKRQSVAFWCNPISGHATLYWYQQILGQGPKLLIQFQNNGVVDDSQLPKDRFSAERLKGVDSTLKIQPAKLEDSAVYLCASSRDRGSPLHFGNGTRLTVT.

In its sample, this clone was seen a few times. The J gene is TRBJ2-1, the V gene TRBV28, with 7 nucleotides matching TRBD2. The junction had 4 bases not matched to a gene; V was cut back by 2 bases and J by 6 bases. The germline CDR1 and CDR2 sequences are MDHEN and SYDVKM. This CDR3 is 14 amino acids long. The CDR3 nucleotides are TGTGCCAGCAGTTTAGCGGGGGTTAGCAATGAGCAGTTCTTC. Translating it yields CASSLAGVSNEQFF.

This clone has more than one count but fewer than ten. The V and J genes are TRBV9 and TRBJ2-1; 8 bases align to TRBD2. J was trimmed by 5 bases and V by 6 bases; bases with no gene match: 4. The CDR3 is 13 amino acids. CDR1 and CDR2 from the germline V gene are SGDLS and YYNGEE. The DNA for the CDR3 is TGTGCCAGCACCGGGGGGGCTAACAATGAGCAGTTCTTC. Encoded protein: CASTGGANNEQFF.

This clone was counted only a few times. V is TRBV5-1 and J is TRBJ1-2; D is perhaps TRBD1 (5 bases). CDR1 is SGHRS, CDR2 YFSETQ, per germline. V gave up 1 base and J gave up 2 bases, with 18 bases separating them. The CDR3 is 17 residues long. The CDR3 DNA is TGCGCCAGCAGCTTGTCCCATGGCGCAGGGCGGAACTATGGCTACACCTTC. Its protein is CASSLSHGAGRNYGYTF.

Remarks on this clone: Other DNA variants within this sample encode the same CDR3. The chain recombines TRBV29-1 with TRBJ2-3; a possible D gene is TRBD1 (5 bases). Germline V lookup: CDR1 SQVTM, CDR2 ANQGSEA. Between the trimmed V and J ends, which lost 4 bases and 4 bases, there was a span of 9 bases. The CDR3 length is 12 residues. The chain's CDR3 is CSVGQGADTQYF. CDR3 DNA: TGCAGCGTTGGGCAAGGGGCAGATACGCAGTATTTT.

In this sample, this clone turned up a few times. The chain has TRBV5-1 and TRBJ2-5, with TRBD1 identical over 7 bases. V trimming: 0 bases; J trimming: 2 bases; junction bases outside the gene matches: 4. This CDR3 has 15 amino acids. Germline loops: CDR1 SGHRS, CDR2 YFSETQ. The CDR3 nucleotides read TGCGCCAGCAGCTTGGGGAGGACAGGACAAGAGACCCAGTACTTC. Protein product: CASSLGRTGQETQYF.

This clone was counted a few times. CDR3: CASSDRQGSHNEQFF. The CDR3, as DNA: TGTGCCAGCAGCGATCGACAGGGGTCGCACAATGAGCAGTTCTTC. The chain uses TRBV7-2 and TRBJ2-1; 8 bases align to TRBD1. V was pared by 5 bases and J by 5 bases, with 8 bases of the junction left unmatched. The CDR3 has 15 residues. CDR1 SGHTA and CDR2 FQGNSA come from the germline V gene. Supplemented by reference TRBV7-2 and TRBJ2-1, the full variable domain reads GAGVSQSPSNKVTEKGKDVELRCDPISGHTALYWYRQSLGQGLEFLIYFQGNSAPDKSGLPSDRFSAERTGGSVSTLTIQRTQQEDSAVYLCASSDRQGSHNEQFFGPGTRLTVL.